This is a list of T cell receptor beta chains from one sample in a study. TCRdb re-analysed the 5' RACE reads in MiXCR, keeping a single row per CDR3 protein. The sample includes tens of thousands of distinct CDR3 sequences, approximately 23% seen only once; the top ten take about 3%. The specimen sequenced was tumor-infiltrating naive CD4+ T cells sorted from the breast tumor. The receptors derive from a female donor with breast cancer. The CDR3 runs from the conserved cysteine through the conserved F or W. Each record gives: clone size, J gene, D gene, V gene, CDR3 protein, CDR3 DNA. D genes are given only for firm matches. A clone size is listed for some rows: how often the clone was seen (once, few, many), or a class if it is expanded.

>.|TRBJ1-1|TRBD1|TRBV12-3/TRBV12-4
CASRDRGPAFF
TGTGCCAGTAGGGACAGGGGGCCAGCTTTCTTT
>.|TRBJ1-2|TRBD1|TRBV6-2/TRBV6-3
CASSLRGRSYGYTF
TGTGCCAGCAGTCTCAGGGGGCGTAGCTATGGCTACACCTTC
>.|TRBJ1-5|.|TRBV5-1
CASSLEPRDSNQPQHF
TGCGCCAGCAGCTTGGAACCCCGGGACAGCAATCAGCCCCAGCATTTT
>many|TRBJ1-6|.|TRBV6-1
CASSVRTADNSPLHF
TGTGCCAGCAGTGTCCGGACAGCTGATAATTCACCCCTCCACTTT
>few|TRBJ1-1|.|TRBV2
CASSEAPDNTEAFF
TGTGCCAGCAGTGAAGCGCCAGATAACACTGAAGCTTTCTTT
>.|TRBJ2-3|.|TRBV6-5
CASSYSLGTDTQYF
TGTGCCAGCAGTTACTCGTTGGGCACAGATACGCAGTATTTT
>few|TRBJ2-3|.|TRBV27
CASSPSLYTGTQYF
TGTGCCAGCAGTCCAAGTTTGTACACGGGCACGCAGTATTTT
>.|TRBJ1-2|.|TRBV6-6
CASSPKSGLNQNGVRYTF
TGTGCCAGCAGTCCCAAGTCAGGGTTAAATCAGAACGGGGTGCGCTACACCTTC
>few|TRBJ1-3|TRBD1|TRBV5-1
CASSTGQGASASGNTIYF
TGCGCCAGCAGCACCGGACAGGGGGCTTCCGCCTCTGGAAACACCATATATTTT
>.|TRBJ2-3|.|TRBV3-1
CASSQTYTRTDTQYF
TGTGCCAGCAGCCAAACCTATACCAGAACAGATACGCAGTATTTT
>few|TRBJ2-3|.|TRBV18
CASSLDSATDTQYF
TGTGCCAGCTCACTCGACTCCGCCACAGATACGCAGTATTTT
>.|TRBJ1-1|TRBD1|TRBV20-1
CSARQGVGEAFF
TGCAGTGCTAGGCAGGGGGTAGGCGAAGCTTTCTTT
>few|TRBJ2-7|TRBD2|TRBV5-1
CASSLDSGSVYEQYF
TGCGCCAGCAGCTTGGATAGCGGGAGTGTATACGAGCAGTACTTC
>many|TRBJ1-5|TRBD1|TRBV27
CASSPRTGGEGQPQHF
TGTGCCAGCAGTCCCCGGACAGGGGGCGAGGGTCAGCCCCAGCATTTT
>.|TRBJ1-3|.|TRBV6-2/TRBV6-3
CASSYSRTDSGNTVYF
TGTGCCAGCAGTTACTCGAGAACTGACTCTGGAAACACCGTATATTTT
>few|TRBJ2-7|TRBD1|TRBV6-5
CASSYSDQVSTGAIEQYF
TGTGCCAGCAGTTACTCCGACCAGGTTTCGACAGGGGCGATCGAGCAGTACTTC
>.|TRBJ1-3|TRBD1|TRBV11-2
CASSLATGPYTIYF
TGTGCCAGCAGCTTGGCGACAGGGCCTTACACCATATATTTT
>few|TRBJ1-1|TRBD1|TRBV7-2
CASSLGQAMNTEAFF
TGTGCCAGCAGCTTGGGACAGGCCATGAACACTGAAGCTTTCTTT
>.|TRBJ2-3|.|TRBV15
CATSRDRDSLSTNTQYF
TGTGCCACCAGCAGAGATCGCGATAGCCTCAGCACAAATACGCAGTATTTT
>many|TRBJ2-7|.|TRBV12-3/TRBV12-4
CASSLAGYEQYF
TGTGCCAGCAGTTTAGCGGGCTACGAGCAGTACTTC
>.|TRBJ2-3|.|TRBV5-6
CASSLFSRDGGPDTQYF
TGTGCCAGCAGCTTGTTCTCACGGGACGGGGGGCCAGATACGCAGTATTTT
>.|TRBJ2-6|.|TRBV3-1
CASSQDPGANVLTF
TGTGCCAGCAGCCAAGATCCTGGGGCCAACGTCCTGACTTTC
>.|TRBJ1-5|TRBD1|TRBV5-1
CASSKTGGEEQPQHF
TGCGCCAGCAGCAAGACAGGGGGCGAGGAACAGCCCCAGCATTTT
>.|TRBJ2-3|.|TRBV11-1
CASSSTRADTQYF
TGTGCCAGCAGCTCTACTAGGGCAGATACGCAGTATTTT
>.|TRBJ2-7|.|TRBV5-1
CASSLIGTTYEQYF
TGCGCCAGCAGCTTAATCGGGACCACTTACGAGCAGTACTTC
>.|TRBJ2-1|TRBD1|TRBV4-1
CASSQPRTGVNNEQFF
TGCGCCAGCAGCCAGCCCCGGACAGGGGTTAACAATGAGCAGTTCTTC
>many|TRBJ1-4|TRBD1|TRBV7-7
CASSLRQGSANEKLFF
TGTGCTAGCAGCTTAAGACAGGGATCAGCTAATGAAAAACTGTTTTTT
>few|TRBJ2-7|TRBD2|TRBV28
CASSPVGGLAGEGSYEQYF
TGTGCCAGCAGTCCCGTAGGGGGACTAGCGGGAGAGGGGTCCTACGAGCAGTACTTC
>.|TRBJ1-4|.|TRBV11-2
CASSPRLGEDEKLFF
TGTGCCAGCAGCCCCCGCCTAGGGGAGGATGAAAAACTGTTTTTT
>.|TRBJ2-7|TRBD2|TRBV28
CASSFAGTTFYEQYF
TGTGCCAGCAGTTTCGCCGGGACTACCTTCTACGAGCAGTACTTC